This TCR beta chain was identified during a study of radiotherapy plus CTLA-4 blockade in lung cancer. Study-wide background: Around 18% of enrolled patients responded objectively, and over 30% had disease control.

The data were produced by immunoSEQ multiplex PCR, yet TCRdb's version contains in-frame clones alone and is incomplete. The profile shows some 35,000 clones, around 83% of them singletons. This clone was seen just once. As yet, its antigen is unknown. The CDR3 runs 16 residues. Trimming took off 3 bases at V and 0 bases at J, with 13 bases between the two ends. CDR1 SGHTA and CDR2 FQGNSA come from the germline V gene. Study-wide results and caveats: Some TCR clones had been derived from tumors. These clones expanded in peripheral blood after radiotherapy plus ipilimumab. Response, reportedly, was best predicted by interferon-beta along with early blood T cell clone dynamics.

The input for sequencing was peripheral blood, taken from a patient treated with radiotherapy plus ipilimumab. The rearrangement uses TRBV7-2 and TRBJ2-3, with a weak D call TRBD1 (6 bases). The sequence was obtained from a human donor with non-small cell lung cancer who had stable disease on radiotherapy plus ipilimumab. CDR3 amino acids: CASSLTGTQSTDTQYF. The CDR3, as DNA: TGTGCCAGCAGCTTGACCGGGACACAAAGCACAGATACGCAGTATTTT.